A selection of T cell receptor beta chains follows, all from one sample in a study of cytomegalovirus exposure and HLA in healthy donors. Method: immunoSEQ multiplex PCR; TCRdb's copy keeps in-frame clones and lacks some. Among roughly 230,000 clones, around nine tenths were seen once, and the ten largest hold roughly 1.6%. The sequenced sample consisted of PBMCs. These receptors originate from a girl aged 2-15 years in good health and CMV-seronegative. The CDR3 runs from the conserved cysteine through the conserved F or W. D genes are given only for firm matches. Not every row has a clone size; where given, it reads once, few, many or a size class.

TRBD1 | NA | TRBJ1-2 | TRBV13 | TGTGCCAGCAGCTCCTCCCTGGCGCAGGGGGCGCGTGGCTACACCTTC | CASSSSLAQGARGYTF
NA | NA | TRBJ1-5 | TRBV19 | TGTGCCAGCGGCAATTCGGGTTTAGGCCAGCCCCAGCATTTT | CASGNSGLGQPQHF
NA | NA | TRBJ1-1 | TRBV30 | TGTGCCTGGAGTGTAGGGCAGGGAAGGTACACTGAAGCTTTCTTT | CAWSVGQGRYTEAFF
TRBD1 | NA | TRBJ2-3 | TRBV19 | TGTGCCAGTAAACGTCTACCGGGACAGGGGTCAGATACGCAGTATTTT | CASKRLPGQGSDTQYF
TRBD1 | NA | TRBJ1-1 | TRBV6-5 | TGTGCCAGCAGTTACTGGGGACAGGAGCGGACTGAAGCTTTCTTT | CASSYWGQERTEAFF
NA | few | TRBJ1-2 | TRBV18 | TGTGCCAGCTCACCAGGGCCCGGGGAGGGCTACACCTTC | CASSPGPGEGYTF
NA | NA | TRBJ2-2 | TRBV13 | TGTGCCAGCAGCCAGGCCACCGGGGAGCTGTTTTTT | CASSQATGELFF
NA | NA | TRBJ1-2 | TRBV28 | TGTGCCAGCAGTTTATTCGGGTCCGTAGGGGCTCGCGCCGGTGGCTACACCTTC | CASSLFGSVGARAGGYTF
NA | NA | TRBJ2-7 | TRBV5-6 | TGTGCCAGCAGCCATTCCTACGAGCAGTACTTC | CASSHSYEQYF
TRBD2 | NA | TRBJ2-1 | TRBV30 | TGTGCCTGGAGTGAACTAGCGGGCGCCTACAATGAGCAGTTCTTC | CAWSELAGAYNEQFF
NA | NA | TRBJ2-7 | TRBV27 | TGTGCCAGCAGTCCTACAGGGTTTGGACTTCTGAGCCCCTACGAGCAGTACTTC | CASSPTGFGLLSPYEQYF
TRBD2 | NA | TRBJ2-7 | TRBV5-6 | TGTGCCAGCAGCTGGGGGACTAGCGGGTCCTACGAGCAGTACTTC | CASSWGTSGSYEQYF
TRBD1 | NA | TRBJ1-1 | TRBV28 | TGTGCCAGCAGTTGGACAGGGCCGAACACTGAAGCTTTCTTT | CASSWTGPNTEAFF
NA | NA | TRBJ2-1 | TRBV5-4 | TGTGCCAGCAGGGCGAGGGATTCCTCCAATGAGCAGTTCTTC | CASRARDSSNEQFF
TRBD2 | NA | TRBJ2-3 | TRBV6-4 | TGTGCCAGCGCTATCGGTAGCGGGAGGGCCCTGGGGTTCACAGATACGCAGTATTTT | CASAIGSGRALGFTDTQYF
TRBD2 | NA | TRBJ2-1 | TRBV10-1 | TGCGCCAGCAGTGTTTCTAGCGGGAGGGCCAGTGAGCAGTTCTTC | CASSVSSGRASEQFF
NA | NA | TRBJ2-2 | TRBV4-1 | TGCGCCAGCAGCGTACTAGCCTGGGTCGGGGAGCTGTTTTTT | CASSVLAWVGELFF
NA | once | TRBJ2-5 | TRBV5-6 | TGTGCCAGCAGCTTGAGCTCTTCTCCAATAAAAGAGACCCAGTACTTC | CASSLSSSPIKETQYF
NA | NA | TRBJ2-7 | TRBV10-2 | TGCGCCAGCGGCTATCAGGTCGACGAGCAGTACTTC | CASGYQVDEQYF
TRBD2 | NA | TRBJ2-4 | TRBV7-2 | TGTGCCAGCAGCACCTCACGGAGGGACTATGACCTCAAAAACATTCAGTACTTC | CASSTSRRDYDLKNIQYF
NA | NA | TRBJ2-1 | TRBV10-1 | TGCGCCAGCAGCTCGGGCGGGGGCTACAATTACAATGAGCAGTTCTTC | CASSSGGGYNYNEQFF
TRBD1 | NA | TRBJ1-5 | TRBV29-1 | TGCAGCGCTAAACAGGGGATGGGCAATCAGCCCCAGCATTTT | CSAKQGMGNQPQHF
NA | NA | TRBJ2-1 | TRBV11-1 | TGTGCCAGCAGCCCCTTTGGGGACACGACCTACAATGAGCAGTTCTTC | CASSPFGDTTYNEQFF
NA | NA | TRBJ2-7 | TRBV6-1 | TGTGCCAGCAGTGACCACGCCAGTGCCCCATCCTACGAGCAGTACTTC | CASSDHASAPSYEQYF
NA | NA | TRBJ1-4 | TRBV5-6 | TGTGCCAGCACATCGTGGGGGCCAGGAAATGAAAAACTGTTTTTT | CASTSWGPGNEKLFF
TRBD1 | NA | TRBJ2-7 | TRBV2 | TGTGCCAGCAGTGATAGTGGGACAGGGACCTACGAGCAGTACTTC | CASSDSGTGTYEQYF
TRBD1 | NA | TRBJ2-5 | TRBV2 | TGTGCCAGCAGCGGGGACAGGCCACAAGAGACCCAGTACTTC | CASSGDRPQETQYF
NA | NA | TRBJ1-1 | TRBV30 | TGTGCCTGGAGTCCGGGGGGGCCTGAAGCTTTCTTT | CAWSPGGPEAFF
NA | NA | TRBJ1-5 | TRBV6-5 | TGTGCCAGCAGTTTGTGGCAGGATCAGCCCCAGCATTTT | CASSLWQDQPQHF